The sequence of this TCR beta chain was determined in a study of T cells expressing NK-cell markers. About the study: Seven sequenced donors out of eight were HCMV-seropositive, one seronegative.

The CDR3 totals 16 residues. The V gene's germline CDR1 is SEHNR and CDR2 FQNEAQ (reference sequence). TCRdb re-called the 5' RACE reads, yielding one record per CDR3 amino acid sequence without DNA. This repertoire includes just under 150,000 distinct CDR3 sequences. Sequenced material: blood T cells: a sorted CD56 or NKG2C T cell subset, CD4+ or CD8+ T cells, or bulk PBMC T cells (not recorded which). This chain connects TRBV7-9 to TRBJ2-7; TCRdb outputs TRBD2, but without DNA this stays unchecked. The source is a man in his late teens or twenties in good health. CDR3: CASSSPNKLAGVEQYF.